The 20 T cell receptor beta chains in this list originate from one sample, sequenced in a study of vaccination and CD4 T cells after COVID-19. Cultured CD4+ T cell DNA underwent sequencing with the Oncomine TCR Beta short-read assay. From the PCR reads, TCRdb called clonotypes with MiXCR, one entry per CDR3 protein. The sample includes tens of thousands of distinct CDR3 sequences, roughly 31% seen only once; the top ten take around 7.4%. Their recognized antigens are unknown. The time point here: late sampling 161 to 241 days after vaccination in a few convalescent patients. Documented treatment: 10-day PBMC culture with coronavirus spike peptide pools or control peptides (ViraFEST assay). The sample here was CD4+ T cells from blood, cultured in vitro, taken about 7 months after SARS-CoV-2 vaccination. The receptor source for this set is a human donor who had recovered from COVID-19.

The chain combines TRBV28 with TRBJ1-2; D is perhaps TRBD1 (6 bases). The germline V gene encodes CDR1 MDHEN and CDR2 SYDVKM. The V gene lost 6 bases and the J gene lost 8 bases, with 19 bases spanning the gap. There are 14 residues in the CDR3. CDR3 sequence: CASRRRLQGNGYTF. CDR3 in DNA: TGTGCCAGCAGACGGCGCTTACAGGGTAACGGCTACACCTTC.

The rearrangement uses TRBV28 and TRBJ1-5; D unclear. Trimming took 3 bases from V and 2 from J, leaving 8 bases between them. The CDR3 spans 14 residues. Per the germline V gene, CDR1 is MDHEN and CDR2 is SYDVKM. CDR3 nucleotides: TGTGCCAGCAGTTTGGCCCCGGGCAATCAGCCCCAGCATTTT. Protein sequence: CASSLAPGNQPQHF.

This chain connects TRBV7-3 to TRBJ2-4, with 7 bases lining up with TRBD1. The germline CDR1 and CDR2 sequences are SGHTA and FQGTGA. The trim removed 5 bases at V and 6 bases at J, leaving 4 bases unmatched. This CDR3 contains 13 residues. CDR3: CASSIGQANIQYF. In DNA form, the CDR3 reads TGTGCCAGCAGCATCGGACAGGCAAACATTCAGTACTTC. The whole variable domain, filled in from reference TRBV7-3 and TRBJ2-4, reads GAGVSQTPSNKVTEKGKYVELRCDPISGHTALYWYRQSLGQGPEFLIYFQGTGAADDSGLPNDRFFAVRPEGSVSTLKIQRTERGDSAVYLCASSIGQANIQYFGAGTRLSVL.

This clonotype has more than one count but fewer than ten. J is TRBJ2-5 and V is TRBV7-2; tentative D call: TRBD2 (7 bases). Trimming pared 6 bases from V and 9 bases from J, leaving 11 bases between. The germline CDR1 and CDR2 sequences are SGHTA and FQGNSA. CDR3 length: 11 residues. This CDR3 is CASRRGGAQYF. The CDR3 nucleotides read TGTGCCAGCAGAAGGGGGGGGGCCCAGTACTTC.

This clonotype was seen a handful of times. V gene TRBV28 combines with J gene TRBJ1-1, with D possibly being TRBD1 (5 bases). The CDR3 runs 14 residues. The germline V gene encodes CDR1 MDHEN and CDR2 SYDVKM. Trimming removed 6 bases from V and 0 bases from J, with 11 bases in between. This CDR3 reads CASRVTAMNTEAFF. The CDR3 DNA is TGTGCCAGCAGGGTGACAGCCATGAACACTGAAGCTTTCTTT. The whole variable domain, remainder taken from reference TRBV28 and TRBJ1-1, is DVKVTQSSRYLVKRTGEKVFLECVQDMDHENMFWYRQDPGLGLRLIYFSYDVKMKEKGDIPEGYSVSREKKERFSLILESASTNQTSMYLCASRVTAMNTEAFFGQGTRLTVV.

The chain recombines TRBV6-1 with TRBJ2-1; D possibly matches TRBD1 or TRBD2 (6 bases each). The V gene's germline CDR1 is MNHNS and CDR2 SASEGT. The CDR3 runs to 17 residues. Trimming removed 4 bases at V and 2 bases at J, with 18 bases between. CDR3 in amino acids: CASSALAGGSPYNEQFF. For the CDR3, the DNA is TGTGCCAGCAGTGCCCTCGCCGGGGGCAGCCCCTACAATGAGCAGTTCTTC.

This clonotype was detected only a few times. The chain recombines TRBV20-1 with TRBJ2-7; perhaps TRBD1 as D (5 bases). Trimming left V 5 bases short and J 10 bases short, with 12 bases between. The CDR3 totals 10 residues. Germline V gives CDR1 DFQATT, CDR2 SNEGSKA (reference sequence). CDR3 loop: CSASDRRQYF. CDR3 nucleotide sequence: TGCAGTGCTTCCGACAGAAGACAGTACTTC.

This clonotype turned up a few times. This chain joins TRBV19 and TRBJ1-1; TRBD1 agrees at 10 bases. From germline, CDR1 is LNHDA and CDR2 SQIVND (reference sequence). The CDR3 contains 14 residues. The V gene end was trimmed by 6 bases and the J gene end by 6 bases; junction bases not matched to a gene: 7. In nucleotides, the CDR3 is TGTGCCAGTAGCCCGTGGGACAGGGGACCTGAAGCTTTCTTT. Translated: CASSPWDRGPEAFF.

A single count supports this clonotype. V and J are TRBV28 and TRBJ2-2; 8 positions match TRBD1. The length of the CDR3 is 16 residues. Unmatched junction bases numbered 5, after V lost 5 bases and J lost 0 bases. Germline V gene sequence: CDR1 MDHEN, CDR2 SYDVKM. CDR3 DNA sequence: TGTGCCAGCAGTGCCCCGGGACAGGCGAACACCGGGGAGCTGTTTTTT. Translating it yields CASSAPGQANTGELFF.

For the CDR3, the DNA is TGTGCCAGCAGCTTTGGGAGGTGGAATCAGCCCCAGCATTTT. Protein: CASSFGRWNQPQHF. The chain couples TRBV5-6 to TRBJ1-5; D not certain. V was clipped by 2 bases and J by 4 bases, with 10 bases between them. Looked up from germline, CDR1 is SGHDT and CDR2 is YYEEEE. The CDR3 sequence is 14 residues long.

This clonotype was observed a handful of times. The chain is built from TRBV20-1 and TRBJ2-1; 12 nucleotides agree with TRBD2. V shed 1 base, J shed 1 base, and the junction held 8 bases outside the gene matches. Germline CDR1 and CDR2: DFQATT and SNEGSKA (reference sequence). This CDR3 comprises 18 residues. The CDR3 reads CSARGTTSGRISYNEQFF. In nucleotides, the CDR3 is TGCAGTGCTAGAGGGACGACTAGCGGGAGAATTTCCTACAATGAGCAGTTCTTC.

The CDR3 nucleotides are TGCGCCAGCAGCTTGGAACTCCCCTACAATGAGCAGTTCTTC. Translation: CASSLELPYNEQFF. The chain carries TRBV5-1 and TRBJ2-1, with D uncertain. Deletions cut 0 bases from V and 2 bases from J, with 6 bases between. Germline-derived CDR1 and CDR2 are SGHRS and YFSETQ. The CDR3 runs 14 residues.

The table lists this clonotype with a few counts. This chain links TRBV6-5 with TRBJ2-5; TRBD2 matches 10 bases. CDR1 and CDR2 from the germline V gene are MNHEY and SVGAGI. With V trimmed by 4 bases and J by 4 bases, 9 bases remained unmatched. The CDR3 has 16 amino acids. In DNA form, the CDR3 reads TGTGCCAGCAGTTTCGCTAGCGGGAGCGCGGGAGAGACCCAGTACTTC. This encodes CASSFASGSAGETQYF.

This clonotype was observed once. The V and J genes are TRBV15 and TRBJ2-4; D is unclear. Germline CDR1 and CDR2: LNHNV and YYDKDF (reference sequence). V lost 2 bases, J lost 4 bases, and 9 bases lay in between. There are 14 residues in the CDR3. The CDR3 DNA follows: TGTGCCACCAGCAGATCGGACGGGAAAAACATTCAGTACTTC. The encoded protein is CATSRSDGKNIQYF.

The V gene is TRBV29-1, the J gene TRBJ1-2; the D is unclear. Looked up from germline, CDR1 is SQVTM and CDR2 is ANQGSEA. V lost 6 bases, J lost 5 bases, and 10 bases lay in between. CDR3 length equals 11 residues. The CDR3 sequence: CSVRDVYGYTF. The DNA for the CDR3 is TGCAGCGTGAGGGATGTATATGGCTACACCTTC.

The chain recombines TRBV10-3 with TRBJ2-3, with D unresolved. The CDR3 consists of 13 residues. V was shortened by 2 bases and J by 0 bases, with 3 bases between the two germline ends. From germline, CDR1 is ENHRY and CDR2 SYGVKD. CDR3 DNA: TGTGCCATCAGTGAGAGTAGCACAGATACGCAGTATTTT. Its translation is CAISESSTDTQYF.

The chain employs TRBV19 and TRBJ2-5, with TRBD1 matching 8 bases. The CDR3 has 16 residues. Germline values: CDR1 LNHDA, CDR2 SQIVND (reference sequence). The junction had 13 bases not matched to a gene; V was cut back by 5 bases and J by 5 bases. The CDR3 DNA reads as TGTGCCAGTAGTTCAGGAATCAGGGGGCCTGGGGAGACCCAGTACTTC. This sequence encodes CASSSGIRGPGETQYF.

Comment on this clonotype: A read error may explain this, as a much larger clone is one base away. The rearrangement joins TRBV7-6 to TRBJ1-6, with D perhaps matching TRBD1 (6 bases). V lost 7 bases and J lost 6, with 22 bases in between. The CDR3 totals 17 residues. Germline V gene sequence: CDR1 SGHVS, CDR2 FNYEAQ. CDR3 region: CASNSSPTGMSNSPLHF. For the CDR3, the DNA is TGTGCCAGCAACTCTTCCCCTACAGGGATGAGTAATTCACCCCTCCACTTT.

V gene TRBV24-1 combines with J gene TRBJ2-6; D might be TRBD1 or TRBD2, each matching 5 bases. CDR3 length: 17 amino acids. CDR1 and CDR2 (germline): KGHDR, SFDVKD. Trimming shortened V by 3 bases and J by 2 bases, and 13 bases separated the two germline ends. As DNA, the CDR3 is TGTGCCACCAGTGATGGTGGGGGTAGGGCTGGGGCCAACGTCCTGACTTTC. The encoded protein is CATSDGGGRAGANVLTF.

The chain employs TRBV2 and TRBJ1-2; D ambiguous. The CDR3 sequence is 11 residues long. Germline CDR1 and CDR2: SNHLY and FYNNEI. V lost 7 bases, J lost 8 bases, and 11 bases lay in between. CDR3 residues: CASTSEEGYTF. The CDR3 DNA sequence: TGTGCCAGCACCTCCGAGGAGGGCTACACCTTC.